The 18 T cell receptor beta chains given below trace back to one sample, sequenced in a study of T cells in Graves' hyperthyroidism and ophthalmopathy. TCR beta CDR3 sequences were amplified from RNA transcripts. Using the HTBI primer set, a first-round RT-PCR was run on the TCR CDR3. One entry per CDR3 protein, called by TCRdb with MiXCR from the multiplex PCR reads. The sample includes a few hundred thousand distinct CDR3 sequences, roughly 13% of them seen just once. The sequencing sample was made of blood. These receptors were taken from a woman aged 25 to 39 with Graves' hyperthyroidism that later progressed to Graves' ophthalmopathy.

This clonotype was detected many times. The chain is built from TRBV28 and TRBJ1-4; no clear D. Per the germline V gene, CDR1 is MDHEN and CDR2 is SYDVKM. The CDR3 totals 14 residues. V was pared by 6 bases and J by 4 bases, with 12 bases between. Written as DNA, the CDR3 is TGTGCCAGCAGGAACTCGTTTGGTAATGAAAAACTGTTTTTT. This encodes CASRNSFGNEKLFF.

This clonotype was counted only a few times. The rearrangement uses TRBV20-1 and TRBJ1-2, with D tentatively TRBD1 (6 bases). V gave up 3 bases and J gave up 2 bases, with 16 bases separating them. The CDR3 covers 15 residues. Germline CDR1 DFQATT, CDR2 SNEGSKA (reference sequence). DNA of the CDR3: TGCAGTGCTAGGCACTATCGGACAGACAACTATGGCTACACCTTC. Residues: CSARHYRTDNYGYTF.

The rearrangement joins TRBV6-1 to TRBJ1-1; 8 nucleotides agree with TRBD1. This CDR3 has 17 amino acids. Germline assignment: CDR1 MNHNS and CDR2 SASEGT. The J segment lost 0 bases and the V segment lost 0 bases, leaving 6 bases of the junction unmatched. The DNA of the CDR3 is TGTGCCAGCAGTGAAGCGTTGTCAGGGGGCGTGAACACTGAAGCTTTCTTT. Residues: CASSEALSGGVNTEAFF.

This clonotype was recorded a few times. The V and J genes are TRBV7-9 and TRBJ2-7; the D gene is possibly TRBD1 (5 bases). Trimming removed 3 bases from V and 5 bases from J, with 11 bases in between. Germline V gene sequence: CDR1 SEHNR, CDR2 FQNEAQ (reference sequence). This CDR3 has 13 residues. CDR3: CASSFTTEDEQYF. For the CDR3, the DNA is TGTGCCAGCAGCTTTACGACAGAAGACGAGCAGTACTTC.

This clonotype was detected many times. V gene TRBV2 combines with J gene TRBJ1-4; D possibly corresponds to TRBD1 (6 bases). This CDR3 is 14 amino acids long. The ends were cut back, 6 bases at V and 4 bases at J, with 12 bases in the middle. In germline, CDR1 is SNHLY, CDR2 FYNNEI. The CDR3 is CASRLDRNNEKLFF. CDR3 DNA sequence: TGTGCCAGCAGACTCGACAGGAATAATGAAAAACTGTTTTTT.

Ten or more counts support this clonotype. This rearrangement joins TRBV3-1 to TRBJ2-1; no reliable D call. With 0 bases removed from V and 8 bases from J, the gap between germline ends came to 14 bases. Germline V gene sequence: CDR1 LGHDT, CDR2 YNNKEL (reference sequence). CDR3 size: 15 residues. Here the CDR3 reads CASSQDPTIHDEQFF. Here the CDR3 DNA reads TGTGCCAGCAGCCAAGATCCGACGATCCACGATGAGCAGTTCTTC.

The table lists this clonotype with many counts. This chain uses TRBV25-1 with TRBJ2-1; perhaps TRBD2 as D (5 bases). V dropped 2 bases and J dropped 4 bases, with 18 bases sitting between them. This CDR3 has 17 amino acids. Germline assignment: CDR1 MGHDK and CDR2 SYGVNS. The DNA of the CDR3 is TGTGCCAGCAGTGAAGGTTCCAGCGGAATCCGATACAATGAGCAGTTCTTC. Translation: CASSEGSSGIRYNEQFF.

The gene calls are TRBV20-1 and TRBJ2-5; TRBD2 matches 8 bases. The CDR3 spans 16 residues. From germline, CDR1 is DFQATT and CDR2 SNEGSKA (reference sequence). Germline trimming cut 0 bases from V and 4 bases from J; bases unmatched to any gene: 10. CDR3 sequence: CSARDPAGESGETQYF. CDR3 nucleotide sequence: TGCAGTGCTAGAGATCCAGCGGGAGAGTCCGGAGAGACCCAGTACTTC.

This clonotype showed up many times. The V gene is TRBV4-1, the J gene TRBJ2-1; D not certain. This CDR3 has 13 residues. V lost 3 bases and J lost 9, with 12 bases in between. Germline V gene sequence: CDR1 MGHRA, CDR2 YSYEKL. CDR3 region: CASSHHDGREQFF. Here the CDR3 DNA reads TGCGCCAGCAGCCATCATGACGGCCGTGAGCAGTTCTTC.

Concerning this clonotype itself: A read error is possible here, since a much larger clone lies one base away. The genes are TRBV20-1 and TRBJ2-5, with 8 bases lining up with TRBD2. Germline V gives CDR1 DFQATT, CDR2 SNEGSKA (reference sequence). Trimming cost V 0 bases and J 5 bases; bases outside gene matches: 20. The CDR3 is 19 amino acids. The CDR3 region has the DNA TGCAGTGCTAGAGATCGGCTTGAGGAGGGTAGCGGGATTGGGGAGACCCAGTACTTC. It is translated as CSARDRLEEGSGIGETQYF.

This clonotype was observed many times. The chain couples TRBV3-1 to TRBJ2-5; D not resolved. The length of the CDR3 is 15 residues. Trimming stripped 0 bases from V and 1 base from J, with 9 bases between. Germline CDR1 LGHDT, CDR2 YNNKEL (reference sequence). The CDR3 reads CASSQEGILQETQYF. DNA of the CDR3: TGTGCCAGCAGCCAAGAAGGGATACTCCAAGAGACCCAGTACTTC.

The V and J genes are TRBV20-1 and TRBJ1-2; 7 positions match TRBD1. Looked up from germline, CDR1 is DFQATT and CDR2 is SNEGSKA (reference sequence). The CDR3 length is 14 residues. After removal of 0 bases from V and 8 bases from J, the junction contained 9 bases not matched to a gene. The CDR3 region has the DNA TGCAGTGCTAGAGACCTACAGGGGCCCGAGGGCTACACCTTC. It yields the protein CSARDLQGPEGYTF.

This clonotype appeared many times. The CDR3 spells CASSYSERGSYEQYF. The CDR3, as DNA: TGTGCCAGCAGTTACTCTGAGCGAGGCTCCTACGAGCAGTACTTC. The chain is built from TRBV6-2 or TRBV6-3 and TRBJ2-7; D call uncertain. V was pared by 0 bases and J by 0 bases, with 9 bases between. The CDR3 has 15 residues. Germline CDR1 MNHEY, CDR2 SVGEGT.

V is TRBV6-6 and J is TRBJ2-2; D is unclear. Germline V gene data show CDR1 as MNHNY and CDR2 as SVGAGI (reference sequence). The CDR3 spans 15 residues. Trimming left V 2 bases short and J 4 bases short, with 11 bases between. The CDR3 nucleotides read TGTGCCAGCAGTTACGGTGTTCCCTCCACCGGGGAGCTGTTTTTT. Encoded protein: CASSYGVPSTGELFF.

This clonotype was counted many times. This chain connects TRBV19 to TRBJ1-5; 10 bases line up with TRBD1. CDR1 is LNHDA, CDR2 SQIVND, per germline (reference sequence). This CDR3 region has 17 residues. V was pared by 5 bases and J by 0 bases, with 7 bases of the junction left unmatched. CDR3 nucleotides: TGTGCCAGTAGTGGGGACAGGGGAAGAAATAGCAATCAGCCCCAGCATTTT. Protein sequence: CASSGDRGRNSNQPQHF.

This clonotype came up many times. The chain couples TRBV12-3 or TRBV12-4 to TRBJ2-7; D call uncertain. The CDR3 has 13 amino acids. Trimming stripped 4 bases from V and 2 bases from J, with 9 bases between. The CDR3 DNA follows: TGTGCCAGCAGTTCTAACCTCGCCTACGAGCAGTACTTC. Amino acid sequence: CASSSNLAYEQYF.

This clonotype has a count of ten or more. The rearrangement links TRBV4-1 to TRBJ2-3, with 7 bases matching TRBD2. V lost 3 bases, J lost 7 bases, and 10 bases stayed unmatched. CDR1 MGHRA and CDR2 YSYEKL come from the germline V gene. CDR3 length: 15 amino acids. Here the CDR3 reads CASSQFRDYENTQYF. CDR3 DNA sequence: TGCGCCAGCAGCCAGTTCCGGGACTACGAAAATACGCAGTATTTT.

There are many counts of this clonotype. V gene TRBV12-3 or TRBV12-4 combines with J gene TRBJ1-4; 11 bases agree with TRBD1. V shed 5 bases, J shed 7 bases, and the junction held 6 bases outside the gene matches. The CDR3 spans 15 residues. This CDR3 is CASSPGTGGGEKLFF. In DNA form, the CDR3 reads TGTGCCAGCAGTCCCGGGACAGGGGGTGGTGAAAAACTGTTTTTT.